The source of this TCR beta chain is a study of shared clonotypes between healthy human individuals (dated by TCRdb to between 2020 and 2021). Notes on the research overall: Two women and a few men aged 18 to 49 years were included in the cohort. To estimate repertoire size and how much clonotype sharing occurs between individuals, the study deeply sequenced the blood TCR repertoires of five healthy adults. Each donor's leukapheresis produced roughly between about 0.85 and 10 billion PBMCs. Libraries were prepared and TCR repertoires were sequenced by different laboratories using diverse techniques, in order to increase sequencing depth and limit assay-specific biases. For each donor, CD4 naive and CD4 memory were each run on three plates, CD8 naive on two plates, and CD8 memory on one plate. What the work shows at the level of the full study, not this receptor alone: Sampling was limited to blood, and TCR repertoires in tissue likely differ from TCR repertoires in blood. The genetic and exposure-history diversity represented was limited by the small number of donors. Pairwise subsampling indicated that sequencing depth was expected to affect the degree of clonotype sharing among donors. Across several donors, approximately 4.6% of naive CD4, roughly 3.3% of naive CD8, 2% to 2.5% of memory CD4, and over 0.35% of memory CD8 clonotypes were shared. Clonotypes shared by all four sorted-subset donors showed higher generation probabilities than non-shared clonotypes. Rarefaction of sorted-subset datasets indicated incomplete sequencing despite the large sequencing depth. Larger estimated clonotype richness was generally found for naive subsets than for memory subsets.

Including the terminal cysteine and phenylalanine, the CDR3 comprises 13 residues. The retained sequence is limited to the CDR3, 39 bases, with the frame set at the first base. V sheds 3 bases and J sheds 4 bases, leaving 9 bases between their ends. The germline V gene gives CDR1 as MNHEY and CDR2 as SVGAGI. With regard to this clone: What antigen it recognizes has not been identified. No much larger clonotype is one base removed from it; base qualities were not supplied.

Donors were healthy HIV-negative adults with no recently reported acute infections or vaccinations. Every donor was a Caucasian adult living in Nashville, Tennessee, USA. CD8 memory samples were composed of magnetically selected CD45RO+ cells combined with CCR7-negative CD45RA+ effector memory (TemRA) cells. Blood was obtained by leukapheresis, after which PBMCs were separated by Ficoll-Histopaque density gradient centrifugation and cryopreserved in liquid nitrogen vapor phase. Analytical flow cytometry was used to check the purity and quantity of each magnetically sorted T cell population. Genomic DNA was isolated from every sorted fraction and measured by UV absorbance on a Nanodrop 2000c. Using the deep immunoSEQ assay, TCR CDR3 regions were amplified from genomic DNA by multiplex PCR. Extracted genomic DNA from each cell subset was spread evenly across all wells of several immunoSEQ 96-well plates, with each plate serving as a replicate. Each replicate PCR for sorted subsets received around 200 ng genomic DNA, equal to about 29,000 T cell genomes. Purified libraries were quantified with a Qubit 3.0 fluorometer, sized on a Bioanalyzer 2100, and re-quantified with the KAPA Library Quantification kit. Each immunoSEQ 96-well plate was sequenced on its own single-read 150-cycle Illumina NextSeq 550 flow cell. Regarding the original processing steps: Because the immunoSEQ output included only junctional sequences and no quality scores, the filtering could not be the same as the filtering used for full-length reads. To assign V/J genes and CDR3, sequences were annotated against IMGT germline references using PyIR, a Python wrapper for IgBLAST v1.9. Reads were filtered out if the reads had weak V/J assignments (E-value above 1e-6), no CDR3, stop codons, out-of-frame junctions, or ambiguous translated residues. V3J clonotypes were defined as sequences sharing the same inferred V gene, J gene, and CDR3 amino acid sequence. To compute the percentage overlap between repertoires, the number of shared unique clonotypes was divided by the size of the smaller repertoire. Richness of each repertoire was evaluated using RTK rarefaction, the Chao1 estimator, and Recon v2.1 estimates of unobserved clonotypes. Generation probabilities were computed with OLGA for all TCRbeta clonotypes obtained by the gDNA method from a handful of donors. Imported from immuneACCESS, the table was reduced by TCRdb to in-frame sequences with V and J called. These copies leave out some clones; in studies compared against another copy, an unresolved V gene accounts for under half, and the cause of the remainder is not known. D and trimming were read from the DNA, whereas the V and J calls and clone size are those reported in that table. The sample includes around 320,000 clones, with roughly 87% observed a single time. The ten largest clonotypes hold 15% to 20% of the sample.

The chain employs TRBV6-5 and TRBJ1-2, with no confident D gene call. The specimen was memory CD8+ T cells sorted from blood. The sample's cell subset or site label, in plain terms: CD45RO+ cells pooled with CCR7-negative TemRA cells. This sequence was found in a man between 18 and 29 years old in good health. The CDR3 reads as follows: CASSYGRLYGYTF. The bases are TGTGCCAGCAGTTATGGACGGCTCTATGGCTACACCTTC.